Included here is one T cell receptor (beta chain) sequence, with context. V shed 3 bases and J 4 bases; nucleotides not matched to a gene: 9. From germline, CDR1 is SGHRS and CDR2 YFSETQ. The CDR3 runs 15 residues. The entry originates in a study of OX40 agonist ivuxolimab in advanced cancers. Across the study: Patients received ivuxolimab, an agonistic anti-OX40 (CD134) antibody. Patients undergoing dose escalation presented with hepatocellular carcinoma, melanoma, renal cell or head and neck cancer.

Data came from immunoSEQ multiplex PCR; TCRdb stores just in-frame clones and leaves some out. In the table there are about 70,000 clones, 70% to 90% of which are singletons. V gene TRBV5-1 combines with J gene TRBJ2-5; 7 nucleotides agree with TRBD1. The sample was CD4+ or CD8+ T cells sorted from blood, taken in a trial of the OX40 agonist ivuxolimab. This TCR came from an adult with an advanced solid tumor such as melanoma, head and neck, liver or kidney cancer. The DNA of the CDR3 is TGCGCCAGCAGCTGGAAAGGGGGCGACAGAGAGACCCAGTACTTC. Translating gives CASSWKGGDRETQYF.